This TCR beta chain was obtained from a study of blood T cells in healthy people across ages (dated by TCRdb to between 2015 and 2017). Regarding the study in general: In model experiments, template switching captured roughly one uniquely barcoded TCR beta cDNA molecule for every two T cells. Two additional independent replicas of 1 million unique cDNA reads from the same blood draw were analyzed for two donors (one aged 18 to 29 and one aged 80 or older). To avoid experimental bias, donors of different ages were randomly spread across the sequencing lanes. Using deep sequencing normalized with unique cDNA molecular identifiers, the study measured how TCR beta repertoire diversity changes with age. The donors were split into four age groups: young (average around 15 years), middle-aged (about 40), aged (62) and long-lived (roughly 86).

With respect to this clonotype: It has no known antigen specificity. Base-call qualities are not available, and no considerably larger clone is one nucleotide away.

The donors were roughly 40 Caucasian individuals from Russia, aged 6 to 90 years, who were systemically healthy. Approximately 9 milliliters of peripheral blood were collected from each donor into EDTA-treated Vacutainer tubes. Ficoll-Paque density-gradient centrifugation was used to isolate PBMCs, with at least 7 million per sample. Total RNA, at least 6 micrograms per sample, was extracted from PBMCs with Trizol reagent. For every donor, flow cytometry on a PBMC aliquot measured the percentage of naive CD45RAhigh/CD27high T cells. Library preparation was by 5' RACE. Sequencing instrument: Illumina HiSeq 2500. A second roughly 6 to 12 cycle PCR used a sample-barcoded 5' primer and a J-beta primer mix. Each TCR beta cDNA molecule received a unique molecular identifier from a template-switch 5' adaptor carrying 12 random nucleotides. Each sample yielded at least 2.5 million CDR3-containing paired-end reads. First-strand cDNA synthesis was performed from all RNA using the Mint cDNA synthesis kit, with priming by a TRBC-specific oligonucleotide. Following uracil-DNA glycosylase treatment, all cDNA underwent a first 18-cycle PCR with the universal primers M1SS and BC2_uni_R. In the authors' own workflow: Each sample was normalized by randomly selecting 1 million high-quality reads, each carrying a distinct molecular identifier. Instead of being binned into consensus sequences, reads with shared molecular identifiers were discarded. MiTCR, run with a Q25 quality threshold and the strictest error-elimination algorithm, handled CDR3 identification, clonotype clustering and error correction. A nonparametric unseen species model with Euler transformation was used to estimate a lower bound on total TCR beta diversity. TCRdb reanalyzed the raw reads on its own, using fastp at Q25 for trimming and MiXCR for clone calling, and kept in-frame beta chains. Rows are unified per CDR3 protein, each entry keeping the most common DNA and genes. TCRdb's processing, not the authors' own work, is the source of the V and J calls. For this sample there are about 730,000 distinct CDR3 sequences; roughly two fifths appear just once. The ten biggest clones cover 20% to 25% of the sample.

Cut back by 3 bases and 4 bases, the V and J ends lie 12 bases apart. From a lookup of the germline V gene (reference sequence), CDR1 and CDR2 are LNHDA and SQIVND. The CDR3 holds 14 amino acids from the cysteine to the phenylalanine. Here the CDR3 DNA is all that survives: 42 bases in frame from base 1. Overall study outcomes, separate from this receptor: Compared with the aged group, more naive CD4+ T cells, fewer expanded clones and increased TCR diversity were shown by the long-lived group, suggesting age selection. Since profiling was done on bulk unsorted PBMCs, naive and antigen-experienced compartments could not be conclusively compared. Donor CMV infection status was unknown, potentially confounding age-related changes in expanded clonotypes. There was a strong correlation between observed TCR beta diversity and the percentage of naive T cells measured by flow cytometry. Total diversity estimates from one million sequenced T cells were considered lower bounds and underestimates. As age increased, observed TCR beta diversity per million T cells dropped in a roughly linear way, and a significant reduction was already evident by age around 41.

The sequenced material came from blood. The clonotype was recovered from a woman aged 55-70 years in good health. The chain is encoded by TRBV19 joined to TRBJ1-1; 6 matching bases give a weak D call of TRBD1. The CDR3 sequence is CASSMGGQGTEAFF. The DNA is TGTGCCAGTAGTATGGGGGGGCAGGGCACTGAAGCTTTCTTT.